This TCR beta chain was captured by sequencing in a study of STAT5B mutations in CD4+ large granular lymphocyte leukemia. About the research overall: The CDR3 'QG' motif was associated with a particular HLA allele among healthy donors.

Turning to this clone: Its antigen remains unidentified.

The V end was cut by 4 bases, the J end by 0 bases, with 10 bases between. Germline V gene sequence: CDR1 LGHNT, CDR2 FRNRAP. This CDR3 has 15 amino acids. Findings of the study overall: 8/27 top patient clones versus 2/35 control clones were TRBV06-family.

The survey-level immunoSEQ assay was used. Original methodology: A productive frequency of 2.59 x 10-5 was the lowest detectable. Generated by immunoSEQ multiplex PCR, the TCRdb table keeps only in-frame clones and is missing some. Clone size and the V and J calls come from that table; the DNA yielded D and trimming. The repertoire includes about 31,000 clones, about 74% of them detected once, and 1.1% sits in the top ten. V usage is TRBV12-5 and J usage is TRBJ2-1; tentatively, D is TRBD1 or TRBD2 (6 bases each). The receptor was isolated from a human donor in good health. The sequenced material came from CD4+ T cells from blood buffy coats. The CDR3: CASGSRGGSYNEQFF. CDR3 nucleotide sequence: TGTGCTAGTGGTTCCAGGGGAGGCTCCTACAATGAGCAGTTCTTC.